The 7 T cell receptor beta chains in this list originate from one sample, sequenced in a study of CD8+ T cells in alopecia areata. Sequencing templates came from extracted RNA that was reverse transcribed into cDNA. Produced via immunoSEQ multiplex PCR; TCRdb's table is partial and in-frame only. The sample lists more than 90,000 clones, approximately 58% occurring once. The sequencing sample was made of CD4+ T cells sorted from blood. These receptors originate from a human donor in good health.

The chain is built from TRBV29-1 and TRBJ2-5, with 8 nucleotides matching TRBD2. Germline CDR1 reads SQVTM; CDR2 reads ANQGSEA. J gave up 4 bases and V 4 bases, and 11 bases lay outside the gene matches. This CDR3 comprises 15 residues. The CDR3 nucleotides are TGCAGCGTTGTTCAGTTCGGGGGGGCAGTAGAGACCCAGTACTTC. This translates into CSVVQFGGAVETQYF.

The chain combines TRBV5-6 with TRBJ2-5; D possibly corresponds to TRBD2 (5 bases). Gene TRBJ2-7 matches the end of the DNA better, so the J call may be wrong. The CDR3 runs to 13 residues. Germline V gene data show CDR1 as SGHDT and CDR2 as YYEEEE. Written as DNA, the CDR3 is TGTGCCAGCAGCTTGGGGAGGCAGGCCGAGCAGTACTTC. Protein sequence: CASSLGRQAEQYF.

This clone was recorded a few times. The J gene is TRBJ1-1, the V gene TRBV5-6; D is perhaps TRBD1 (5 bases). The ends were cut back, 4 bases at V and 4 bases at J, with 17 bases in the middle. Germline V gene sequence: CDR1 SGHDT, CDR2 YYEEEE. The CDR3 totals 15 residues. CDR3 sequence reads: CASSPRGGLATEAFF. The CDR3 DNA reads as TGTGCCAGCAGCCCCCGGGGGGGATTGGCCACTGAAGCTTTCTTT.

The chain carries TRBV6-5 and TRBJ1-6; D is ambiguous. Germline values: CDR1 MNHEY, CDR2 SVGAGI. Trimming pared 5 bases from V and 1 base from J, leaving 6 bases between. CDR3 length equals 14 residues. CDR3 residues: CASSPGSYNSPLHF. CDR3 DNA sequence: TGTGCCAGCAGTCCCGGATCCTATAATTCACCCCTCCACTTT.

The chain carries TRBV5-6 and TRBJ1-5; D remains ambiguous. Per the germline V gene, CDR1 is SGHDT and CDR2 is YYEEEE. V gave up 0 bases and J gave up 3 bases, with 7 bases separating them. The CDR3 runs 14 residues. CDR3 amino acids: CASSLGQHNQPQHF. The CDR3 nucleotides read TGTGCCAGCAGCTTGGGCCAGCACAATCAGCCCCAGCATTTT.

V is TRBV27 and J is TRBJ2-3; D ambiguous. Germline assignment: CDR1 MNHEY and CDR2 SMNVEV (reference sequence). The V gene lost 5 bases and the J gene lost 2 bases, with 8 bases spanning the gap. CDR3 length equals 13 residues. The CDR3: CASSAGSTDTQYF. The CDR3 coding sequence is TGTGCCAGCAGTGCCGGTTCCACAGATACGCAGTATTTT.

The chain couples TRBV7-9 to TRBJ2-5, with a weak D call TRBD2 (6 bases). The J call is in doubt because the DNA end fits TRBJ2-7 better. The CDR3 is made up of 17 amino acids. CDR1 and CDR2 (germline): SEHNR, FQNEAQ (reference sequence). CDR3 loop: CASSLVFVGGAIYEQYF. CDR3 bases: TGTGCCAGCAGCTTAGTTTTCGTAGGAGGGGCGATCTACGAGCAGTACTTC.